This TCR beta chain is drawn from a study of CD8+CD57+ T cells in acquired aplastic anemia. TCR beta VDJ combinations and CDR3 sequences were profiled from genomic DNA. TCRdb independently ran MiXCR on the reads; one entry per CDR3 protein. The profile covers around 250,000 distinct CDR3 sequences, with approximately 57% appearing a single time and around 7.6% taken by the ten largest. The CDR3 extends over 17 amino acids. The germline gives CDR1 SGHRS, CDR2 YFSETQ. Trimming took 0 bases from V and 2 from J; bases not matched to a gene: 7. The genes are TRBV5-1 and TRBJ2-3; 9 bases agree with TRBD1. The specimen was sorted CD4+, CD8+, or CD8+CD57+ T cells (not recorded which) from PBMCs. This sequence was found in a human donor with severe aplastic anemia or a healthy control (not recorded which). CDR3 protein: CASSLERTGESTDTQYF. The CDR3 nucleotides are TGCGCCAGCAGCTTGGAACGGACAGGGGAGTCCACAGATACGCAGTATTTT.